Sequencing of this T cell receptor (beta chain) was carried out in a study of beta chain features in type 1 diabetes. Study-wide results and caveats: Whatever favoring of shorter templates PCR might show would apply equally to patients and controls. Sequencing used cDNA, and cells with high TCR expression could therefore be over-represented. Any HLA effect on TCRB rearrangement was left unresolved by small sub-analyses. People with Type 1 diabetes carried modestly yet significantly shorter TCRB CDR3s in all four CD4+ subsets.

On this clone: Its antigen is currently unknown. The junction shows a germline mismatch at one end, possibly a read error. The sample holds other DNA sequences that translate to the same CDR3.

The CDR3 runs to 15 residues. CDR1 is SGHNT and CDR2 is YYREEE in the germline V gene (reference sequence). cDNA synthesis used the whole RNA isolate, giving expressed TCRB sequences. Sequencing was performed with immunoSEQ multiplex PCR; in TCRdb, only in-frame clones are kept and a portion is missing. Counted here are about 700,000 clones, roughly 13% occurring once; the ten biggest clones make up less than 0.025%. The rearrangement links TRBV5-4 to TRBJ2-5, with D tentatively TRBD1 (9 bases). The clonotype originates from a man younger than 35 with type 1 diabetes. The sample taken for sequencing was naive CD4+ T cells from blood. CDR3 amino acids: CASSGGQGGGETQYF. CDR3 DNA: TGCGCCAGCAGCGGGGGACAGGGAGGTGGAGAGACCCAGTACTTC. Full variable domain (remainder filled in from reference TRBV5-4 and TRBJ2-5): ETGVTQSPTHLIKTRGQQVTLRCSSQSGHNTVSWYQQALGQGPQFIFQYYREEENGRGNFPPRFSGLQFPNYSSELNVNALELDDSALYLCASSGGQGGGETQYFGPGTRLLVL.